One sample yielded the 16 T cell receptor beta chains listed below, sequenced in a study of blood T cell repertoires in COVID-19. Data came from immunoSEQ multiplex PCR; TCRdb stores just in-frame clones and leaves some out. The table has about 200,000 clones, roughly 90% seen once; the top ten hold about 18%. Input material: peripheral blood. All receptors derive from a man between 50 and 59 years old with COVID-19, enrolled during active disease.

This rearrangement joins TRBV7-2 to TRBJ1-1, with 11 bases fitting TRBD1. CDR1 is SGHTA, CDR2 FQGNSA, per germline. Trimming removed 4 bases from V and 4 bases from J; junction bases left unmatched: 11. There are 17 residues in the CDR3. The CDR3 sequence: CASSSIGQGAFGTEAFF. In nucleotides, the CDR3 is TGTGCCAGCAGCTCCATAGGACAGGGGGCATTCGGCACTGAAGCTTTCTTT.

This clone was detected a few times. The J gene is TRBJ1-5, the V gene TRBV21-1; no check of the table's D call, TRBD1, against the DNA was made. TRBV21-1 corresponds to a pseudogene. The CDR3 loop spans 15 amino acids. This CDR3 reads CASSIGRDTHSPQHF. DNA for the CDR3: TGTGCCAGCAGCATTGGCCGGGACACCCATTCCCCCCAGCATTTT.

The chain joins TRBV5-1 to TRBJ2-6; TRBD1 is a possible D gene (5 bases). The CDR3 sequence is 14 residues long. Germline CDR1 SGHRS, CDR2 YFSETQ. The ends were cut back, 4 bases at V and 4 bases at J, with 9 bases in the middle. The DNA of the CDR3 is TGCGCCAGCAGCCCGACAGTCGGGGCCAACGTCCTGACTTTC. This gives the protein CASSPTVGANVLTF.

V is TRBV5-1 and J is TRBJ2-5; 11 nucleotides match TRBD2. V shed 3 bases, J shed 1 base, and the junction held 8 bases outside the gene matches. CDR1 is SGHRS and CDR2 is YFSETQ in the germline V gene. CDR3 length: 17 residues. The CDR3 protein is CASSWGWTSGPQETQYF. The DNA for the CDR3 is TGCGCCAGCAGCTGGGGGTGGACTAGCGGGCCCCAAGAGACCCAGTACTTC.

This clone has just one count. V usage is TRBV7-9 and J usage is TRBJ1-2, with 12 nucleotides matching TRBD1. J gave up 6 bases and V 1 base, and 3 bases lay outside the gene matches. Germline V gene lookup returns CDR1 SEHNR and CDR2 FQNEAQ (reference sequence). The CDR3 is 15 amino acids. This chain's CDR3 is CASSLDGTGGDGYTF. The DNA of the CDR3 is TGTGCCAGCAGCTTAGACGGGACAGGGGGCGATGGCTACACCTTC.

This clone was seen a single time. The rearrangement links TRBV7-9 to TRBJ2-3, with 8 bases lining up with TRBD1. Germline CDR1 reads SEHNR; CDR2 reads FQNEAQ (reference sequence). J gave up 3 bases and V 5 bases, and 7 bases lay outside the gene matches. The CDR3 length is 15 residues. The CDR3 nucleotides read TGTGCCAGCAGCATATACAGGGGGAGTACAGATACGCAGTATTTT. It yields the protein CASSIYRGSTDTQYF. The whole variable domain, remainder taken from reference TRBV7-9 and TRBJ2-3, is DTGVSQNPRHKITKRGQNVTFRCDPISEHNRLYWYRQTLGQGPEFLTYFQNEAQLEKSRLLSDRFSAERPKGSFSTLEIQRTEQGDSAMYLCASSIYRGSTDTQYFGPGTRLTVL.

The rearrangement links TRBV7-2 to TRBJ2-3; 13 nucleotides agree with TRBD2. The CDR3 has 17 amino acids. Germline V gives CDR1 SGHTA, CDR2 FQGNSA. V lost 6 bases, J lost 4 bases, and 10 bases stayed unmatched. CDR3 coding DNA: TGTGCCAGCAGTTCACCCGAGGGACTAGCGGGGTCAGATACGCAGTATTTT. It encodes CASSSPEGLAGSDTQYF.

CDR3 sequence: CASSSGTSGRMGTQYF. CDR3 coding DNA: TGCGCCAGCAGCTCCGGGACTAGCGGGAGAATGGGTACGCAGTATTTT. V is TRBV5-1 and J is TRBJ2-3; 14 nucleotides line up with TRBD2. The CDR3 covers 16 residues. The V gene's germline CDR1 is SGHRS and CDR2 YFSETQ. J gave up 8 bases and V 3 bases, and 8 bases lay outside the gene matches.

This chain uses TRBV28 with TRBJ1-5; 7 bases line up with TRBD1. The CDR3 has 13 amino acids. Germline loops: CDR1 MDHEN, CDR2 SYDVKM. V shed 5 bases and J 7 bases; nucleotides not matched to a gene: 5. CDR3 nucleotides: TGTGCCAGCAGTGACAGGGCCAGGCAGCCCCAGCATTTT. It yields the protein CASSDRARQPQHF.

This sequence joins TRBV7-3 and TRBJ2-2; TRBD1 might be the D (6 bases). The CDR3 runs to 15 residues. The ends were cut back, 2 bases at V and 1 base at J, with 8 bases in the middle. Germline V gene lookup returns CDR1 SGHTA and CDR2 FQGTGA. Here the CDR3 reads CASSLGTLNTGELFF. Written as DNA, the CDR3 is TGTGCCAGCAGCTTAGGGACACTGAACACCGGGGAGCTGTTTTTT.

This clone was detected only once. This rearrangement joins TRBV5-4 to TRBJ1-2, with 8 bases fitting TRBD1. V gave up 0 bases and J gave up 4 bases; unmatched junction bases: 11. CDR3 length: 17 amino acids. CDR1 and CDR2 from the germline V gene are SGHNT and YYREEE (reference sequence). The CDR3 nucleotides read TGTGCCAGCAGCTTGGGGGGGCAGGGGGCAGTGAGCTATGGCTACACCTTC. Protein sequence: CASSLGGQGAVSYGYTF.

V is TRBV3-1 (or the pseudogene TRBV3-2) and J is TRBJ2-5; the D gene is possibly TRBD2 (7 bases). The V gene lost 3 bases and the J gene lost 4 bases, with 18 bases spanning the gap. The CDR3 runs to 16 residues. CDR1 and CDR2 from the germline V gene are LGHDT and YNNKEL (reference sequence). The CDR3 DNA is TGTGCCAGCAGCCAGGACCCTGGGGGGGGCACAGAGACCCAGTACTTC. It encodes CASSQDPGGGTETQYF.

The CDR3 spells CASSFTAMNTEAFF. CDR3 DNA sequence: TGTGCCAGCAGCTTTACAGCTATGAACACTGAAGCTTTCTTT. The chain combines TRBV5-6 with TRBJ1-1; D is unclear. V lost 2 bases, J lost 0 bases, and 8 bases lay in between. The CDR3 sequence is 14 residues long. CDR1 and CDR2 (germline): SGHDT, YYEEEE.

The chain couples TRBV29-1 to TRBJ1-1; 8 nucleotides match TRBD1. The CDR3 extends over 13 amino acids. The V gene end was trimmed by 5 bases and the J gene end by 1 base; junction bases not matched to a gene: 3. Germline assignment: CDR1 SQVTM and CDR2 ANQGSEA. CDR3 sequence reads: CSVTTGGNTEAFF. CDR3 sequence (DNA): TGCAGCGTTACCACAGGGGGGAACACTGAAGCTTTCTTT.

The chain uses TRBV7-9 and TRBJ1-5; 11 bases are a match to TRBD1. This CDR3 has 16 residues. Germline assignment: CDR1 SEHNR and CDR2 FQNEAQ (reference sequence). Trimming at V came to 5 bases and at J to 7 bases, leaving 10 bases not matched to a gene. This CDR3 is CASSLFGTGGRQPQHF. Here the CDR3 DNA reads TGTGCCAGCAGCCTCTTCGGGACAGGGGGTAGACAGCCCCAGCATTTT. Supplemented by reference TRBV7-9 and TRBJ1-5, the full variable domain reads DTGVSQNPRHKITKRGQNVTFRCDPISEHNRLYWYRQTLGQGPEFLTYFQNEAQLEKSRLLSDRFSAERPKGSFSTLEIQRTEQGDSAMYLCASSLFGTGGRQPQHFGDGTRLSIL.

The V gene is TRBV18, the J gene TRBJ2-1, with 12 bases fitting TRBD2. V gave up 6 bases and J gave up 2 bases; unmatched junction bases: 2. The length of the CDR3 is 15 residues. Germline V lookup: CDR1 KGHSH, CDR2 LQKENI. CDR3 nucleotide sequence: TGTGCCAGCTCGCCTAGCGGGGGGGCCTACAATGAGCAGTTCTTC. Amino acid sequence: CASSPSGGAYNEQFF. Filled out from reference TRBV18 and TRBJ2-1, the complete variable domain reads NAGVMQNPRHLVRRRGQEARLRCSPMKGHSHVYWYRQLPEEGLKFMVYLQKENIIDESGMPKERFSAEFPKEGPSILRIQQVVRGDSAAYFCASSPSGGAYNEQFFGPGTRLTVL.